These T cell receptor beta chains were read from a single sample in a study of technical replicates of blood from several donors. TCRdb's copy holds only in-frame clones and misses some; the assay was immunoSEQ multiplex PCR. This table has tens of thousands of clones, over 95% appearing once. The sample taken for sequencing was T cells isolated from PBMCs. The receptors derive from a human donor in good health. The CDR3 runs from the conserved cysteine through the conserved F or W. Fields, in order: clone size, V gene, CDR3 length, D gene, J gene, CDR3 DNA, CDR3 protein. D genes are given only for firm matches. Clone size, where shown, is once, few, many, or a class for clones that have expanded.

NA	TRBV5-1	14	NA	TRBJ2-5	TGCGCCAGCAGCTTGTTCCCGGGAATGGAGACCCAGTACTTC	CASSLFPGMETQYF
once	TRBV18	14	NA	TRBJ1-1	TGTGCCAGTCACCCCCAGGGGCTCAACACTGAAGCTTTCTTT	CASHPQGLNTEAFF
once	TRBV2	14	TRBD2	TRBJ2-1	TGTGCCAGCAGCCCTGGACTAGCCTATGGAGAGCAGTTCTTC	CASSPGLAYGEQFF
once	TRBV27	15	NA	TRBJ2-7	TGTGCCAGCAGTTTCTCGCCTAGCCGTTCCTACGAGCAGTACTTC	CASSFSPSRSYEQYF
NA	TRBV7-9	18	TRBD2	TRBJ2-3	TGTGCCAGCAGCTCCGGACTAGCGGGAGGGTTCGGCACAGATACGCAGTATTTT	CASSSGLAGGFGTDTQYF
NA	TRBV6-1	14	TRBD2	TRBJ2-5	TGTGCCAGCAGTTGGACTAGCGGCCAAGAGACCCAGTACTTC	CASSWTSGQETQYF
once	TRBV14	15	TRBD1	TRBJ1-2	TGTGCCAGCAGCCAAGACGGACAGGGAATCTATGGCTACACCTTC	CASSQDGQGIYGYTF
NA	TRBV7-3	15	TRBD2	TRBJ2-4	TGTGCCAGCAGTTCAAGCGGGAGCGGCGGAAACATTCAGTACTTC	CASSSSGSGGNIQYF
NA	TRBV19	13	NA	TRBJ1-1	TGTGCCAGTAGTACCACAGGGAACACTGAAGCTTTCTTT	CASSTTGNTEAFF
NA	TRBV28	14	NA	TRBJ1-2	TGTGCCAGCAGTTTGAGACACATTAACTATGGCTACACCTTC	CASSLRHINYGYTF
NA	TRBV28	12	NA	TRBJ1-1	TGTGCCAGCAGCCCCCCGCAGGGTGTGTCTTTCTTT	CASSPPQGVSFF
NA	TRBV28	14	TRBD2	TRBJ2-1	TGTGCCAGCAGAACTAGCGGGAGATTCAATGAGCAGTTCTTC	CASRTSGRFNEQFF
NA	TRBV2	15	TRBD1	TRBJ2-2	TGTGCCAGCAGTGAATGGGGACAGGACACCGGGGAGCTGTTTTTT	CASSEWGQDTGELFF
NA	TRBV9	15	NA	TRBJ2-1	TGTGCCAGCAGCGTAGGAGGGGGAGGGTACAATGAGCAGTTCTTC	CASSVGGGGYNEQFF
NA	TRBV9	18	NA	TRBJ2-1	TGTGCCAGCAGCGTAGTCGGGGCTAGCCGGGAGATAGGCAATGAGCAGTTCTTC	CASSVVGASREIGNEQFF
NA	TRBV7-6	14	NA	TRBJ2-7	TGTGCCAGCAGCTCGACAAGAGGGCTTTACGAGCAGTACTTC	CASSSTRGLYEQYF
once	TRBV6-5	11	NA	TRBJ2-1	TGTGCCAGCAGCCAGTCGAATGAGCAGTTCTTC	CASSQSNEQFF
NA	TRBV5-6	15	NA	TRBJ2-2	TGTGCCAGCAGCTTGGCACAGGCCTACACCGGGGAGCTGTTTTTT	CASSLAQAYTGELFF
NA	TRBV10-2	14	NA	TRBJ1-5	TGCGCCAGCTCCGTGGCCGGGGGCAATCAGCCCCAGCATTTT	CASSVAGGNQPQHF
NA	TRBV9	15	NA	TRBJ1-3	TGTGCCAGCAGCGTATCGGTTTTCTCTGGAAACACCATATATTTT	CASSVSVFSGNTIYF
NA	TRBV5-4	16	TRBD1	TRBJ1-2	TGTGCCAGCAGCCCGGACAGGGCGAGAAGAAACTATGGCTACACCTTC	CASSPDRARRNYGYTF
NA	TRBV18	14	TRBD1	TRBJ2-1	TGTGCCAGCTCATCAGGGGGCGCCCACAATGAGCAGTTCTTC	CASSSGGAHNEQFF
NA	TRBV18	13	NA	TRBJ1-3	TGTGCCAGCTCACCAGGAGCGATAAACACCATATATTTT	CASSPGAINTIYF
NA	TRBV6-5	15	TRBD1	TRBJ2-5	TGTGCCAGCAGTTACGCGACAGGGCTGGTCGAGACCCAGTACTTC	CASSYATGLVETQYF
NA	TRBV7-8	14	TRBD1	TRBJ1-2	TGTGCCAGCAGCTGGGACAGGGTCGACTATGGCTACACCTTC	CASSWDRVDYGYTF
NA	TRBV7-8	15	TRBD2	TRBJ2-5	TGTGCCAGCGCAAGGATAGCGGGATACCCAGAGACCCAGTACTTC	CASARIAGYPETQYF
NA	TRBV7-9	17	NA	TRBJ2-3	TGTGCCAGCAGCTTAGTGAGTGGGGGCGGGCACACAGATACGCAGTATTTT	CASSLVSGGGHTDTQYF
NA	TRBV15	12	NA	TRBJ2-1	TGTGCCACCAGCAGAGCTTCGGGGGAGCAGTTCTTC	CATSRASGEQFF
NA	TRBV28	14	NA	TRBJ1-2	TGTGCCAGCAGTTTGGACGGAGGTAACTATGGCTACACCTTC	CASSLDGGNYGYTF
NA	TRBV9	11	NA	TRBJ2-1	TGTGCCAGCAGCGCGAGGAATGAGCAGTTCTTC	CASSARNEQFF
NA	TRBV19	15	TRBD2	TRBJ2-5	TGTGCCAGTAGTTTCGTAGCGGGAGGGCGAGAGACCCAGTACTTC	CASSFVAGGRETQYF
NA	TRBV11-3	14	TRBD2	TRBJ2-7	TGTGCCAGCAGCTCGCCCGGGACTAGCTACGAGCAGTACTTC	CASSSPGTSYEQYF
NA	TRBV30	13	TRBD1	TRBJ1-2	TGTGCCTGGAAGGGGACAGGATTCTATGGCTACACCTTC	CAWKGTGFYGYTF
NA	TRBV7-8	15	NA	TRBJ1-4	TGTGCCAGCACCCTAGGGCAGGGAGGGAACGAAAAACTGTTTTTT	CASTLGQGGNEKLFF
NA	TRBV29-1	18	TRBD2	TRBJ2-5	TGCAGCGCCTTTACACTAGCGGAAACTTACTTAAACCAAGAGACCCAGTACTTC	CSAFTLAETYLNQETQYF
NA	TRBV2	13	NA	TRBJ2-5	TGTGCCAGCAGTGTGGACTTCCAAGAGACCCAGTACTTC	CASSVDFQETQYF
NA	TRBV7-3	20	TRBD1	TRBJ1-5	TGTGCCAGCAGCTTAAAGGAGGGCAGGGGGTGTTATACTAGCAATCAGCCCCAGCATTTT	CASSLKEGRGCYTSNQPQHF
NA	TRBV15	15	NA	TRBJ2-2	TGTGCCACCAGCAGAGAGAGCGGGAACACCGGGGAGCTGTTTTTT	CATSRESGNTGELFF
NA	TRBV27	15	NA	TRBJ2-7	TGTGCCAGCAGTTTTCTTGGGGGCAGCTCCTACGAGCAGTACTTC	CASSFLGGSSYEQYF
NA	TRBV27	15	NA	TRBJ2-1	TGTGCCAGCAGTTTGGTCGGGAGTAGTTTTAATGAGCAGTTCTTC	CASSLVGSSFNEQFF
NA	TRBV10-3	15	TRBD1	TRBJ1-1	TGTGCCATCAGTGAGTCGAAGGACAGGGGAACTGAAGCTTTCTTT	CAISESKDRGTEAFF
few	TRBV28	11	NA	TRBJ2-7	TGTGCCAGCAGTTTTCTCTACGAGCAGTACTTC	CASSFLYEQYF
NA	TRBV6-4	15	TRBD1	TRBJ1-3	TGTGCCAGCAGTGCCTCGACAGGGTCAGGAAACACCATATATTTT	CASSASTGSGNTIYF
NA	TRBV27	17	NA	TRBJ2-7	TGTGCCAGCAGTTTATCGAGTGCAGGGCAATTGGCCTACGAGCAGTACTTC	CASSLSSAGQLAYEQYF